This T cell receptor beta chain was observed in a study of cytomegalovirus exposure and HLA in healthy donors. Overall study findings and caveats: It was taken for granted in presence/absence analyses that sequencing depth across donors was roughly uniform. In vitro, three CMV-associated chains proved specific for CMV antigens. Cytomegalovirus association was assigned to more than 150 TCR beta chains.

Trimming cost V 1 base and J 2 bases, with 11 bases left between them. The V gene's germline CDR1 is LGHNA and CDR2 YSLEER. The CDR3 consists of 15 residues. Unrecorded immune exposure was likely among donors, who were nominally healthy when sampled. Details on this clone: Its antigen is still unknown.

Primers: 60 Vbeta forward and 13 Jbeta reverse. Libraries were prepared by immunoSEQ multiplex PCR; TCRdb keeps only in-frame clonotypes and omits some of them. The data contain about 180,000 clones, 70% to 80% of them singletons. The TCR originated in a man younger than 30 in good health and CMV-seronegative. V is TRBV4-3 and J is TRBJ1-2; weak D call: TRBD1 (5 bases). Sequenced: PBMCs. The DNA of the CDR3 is TGCGCCAGCAGCCAAGGGGCAGGGAAGAACTATGGCTACACCTTC. This encodes CASSQGAGKNYGYTF.